This T cell receptor beta chain came from a study of T cell changes during pregnancy in multiple sclerosis. J was trimmed by 8 bases and V by 3 bases; bases with no gene match: 7. Germline V gene sequence: CDR1 KGHSH, CDR2 LQKENI. This CDR3 has 14 residues. Clones were sequenced by immunoSEQ multiplex PCR, and TCRdb holds only the in-frame ones, with some missing. The profile covers about 68,000 clones, with about 91% appearing a single time and 1.1% to 1.5% taken by the ten largest. The clonotype was recovered from a female donor in good health, enrolled as a control in a pregnancy study. Sequencing used peripheral blood, obtained in the second trimester of pregnancy. The rearrangement links TRBV18 to TRBJ2-1; 7 bases line up with TRBD2. The CDR3 bases are TGTGCCAGCTCACCGCGGCTAGCGGAGGATGAGCAGTTCTTC. This translates into CASSPRLAEDEQFF.